This TCR beta chain was captured in a study of blood T cell repertoires in COVID-19. There are 16 residues in the CDR3. Trimming cost V 3 bases and J 0 bases, with 15 bases left between them. Germline V gene data show CDR1 as GTSNPN and CDR2 as SVGIG (reference sequence). In the authors' methods: Estimation of nucleated cell counts relied on the amplification of reference gene primers. TCRdb's copy holds only in-frame clones and misses some; the assay was immunoSEQ multiplex PCR. The DNA was the basis for D and trimming; V, J and clone size are from that table. Altogether 150,000 to 200,000 clones are present, around nine tenths being singletons, with the ten largest covering 5.5% to 7.5%.

The sample consisted of peripheral blood. This chain links TRBV30 with TRBJ2-1; D not resolved. This receptor was taken from a man aged 40-50 years with acute or convalescent COVID-19. The CDR3 DNA follows: TGTGCCTGGAGGGTTGGAGTGTCCCCCTCCTACAATGAGCAGTTCTTC. It codes for CAWRVGVSPSYNEQFF.